This T cell receptor beta chain was captured by sequencing in a study of T cells after yellow fever vaccination (dated by TCRdb to between 2018 and 2021). Broadly, across the study: Libraries from fractions with low cell numbers were prepared with the SMART-Seq v4 Ultra Low Input RNA kit. To follow T-cell clones before and after both primary and booster YFV17D yellow fever vaccination, bulk TCR alpha and beta repertoires underwent longitudinal sequencing. The cohort comprised two healthy male donors, one aged 18 to 29 and one aged 30 to 40 years. Blood was drawn at multiple timepoints before and after primary and secondary immunization, with bulk PBMC replicates and cell subsets isolated.

This clonotype was counted at least ten times. Its binding antigen is unknown. A junction end diverges from the germline sequence, so it may reflect a read error. What the research found in general, with its limitations: Because the study included only a couple of donors, the extent to which the findings can be generalized is limited. Computational filtering was required because FACS-sorted repertoires could contain abundant contaminating clonotypes from the bulk population. Most clones expanded after primary vaccination were re-detected after the booster (around 96% of CD4 and roughly 87% of CD8), suggesting broad memory maintenance. A small fraction of clonotypes showed up in both the CD4 and CD8 compartments, probably as a result of convergent recombination. The secondary T-cell response was found to be weaker but faster than the primary response, with a peak reached on day 5 rather than on day 15.

TCRdb records Illumina NovaSeq 6000 as the sequencer. TCR cDNA was synthesized by 5'RACE template switching, through which a universal primer site and unique molecular identifiers were introduced. Priming of cDNA synthesis was performed from both the TCR alpha and TCR beta constant segments. Two PCR steps were used to amplify libraries, with sample barcodes and sequencing adapters being added in the second step. Sequencing of the libraries was done on either Illumina HiSeq 2500 (2x100 bp) or NovaSeq (2x150 bp). The original pipeline was this. Demultiplexing of reads and collapsing into UMI consensus sequences were performed with MIGEC, and V(D)J alignment was carried out with MiXCR. Clonotypes responding to the vaccine were identified with edgeR on replicate PBMC samples, with the criteria of FDR below 0.01 and a log2 fold change above 5 up to day 15. Each bulk clonotype received a CD4 or CD8 identity based on whether the sequenced CD4 or CD8 repertoire contained that clonotype at higher abundance. TCRdb redid the processing of the public reads, applying fastp at Q25 and MiXCR, and retained in-frame beta chains. Every entry covers one CDR3 protein and lists the most common genes and DNA from its rows. Here the V and J calls rest on TCRdb's processing, not on the authors' analysis. This sample holds 200,000 to 300,000 distinct CDR3 sequences; roughly 3.5% were observed only once. The leading ten clones occupy around 19% of the sample.

The treatment or condition label, read with the paper, signifies: live attenuated yellow fever vaccine strain. At every blood-draw timepoint, two biological replicates of bulk PBMCs were collected. A standard Ficoll-Paque protocol was used to isolate PBMCs from peripheral blood. TriZol was used to extract RNA from bulk PBMCs, CD4 and CD8 fractions, and dextramer-positive and dextramer-negative fractions. Taken from cysteine to phenylalanine, the CDR3 has 14 residues. The retained sequence is limited to the CDR3, 42 bases, with the frame set at the first base. Via the germline V gene, CDR1 is SGHRS and CDR2 YFSETQ.

This specimen was PBMCs, taken 15 days after the yellow fever booster vaccination. This receptor chain uses TRBV5-1 and TRBJ2-2; a confident D gene designation cannot be given. This sequence originates from a man between 18 and 35 years old who received the YFV17D yellow fever vaccine. The CDR3 sequence is CASSLAESTRELFF. DNA sequence: TGCGCCAGCAGCTTGGCCGAGTCCACCAGGGAGCTGTTTTTT.